The 5 T cell receptor beta chains below come from one sample, sequenced in a study of CD8 T cells in Susac syndrome (dated by TCRdb to 2018 to 2020). Receptor amplification or capture employed the immunoSEQ multiplex PCR assay. RNA was extracted using the RNeasy kit, and about 0.5 to 1 ug of the RNA was reverse transcribed with random hexamers. Starting from the raw public reads, TCRdb applied fastp trimming at Q25, assembled clones with MiXCR and retained in-frame beta chains. Rows with a matching CDR3 protein are joined into one entry that keeps the most common DNA and genes. In this sample the table shows over 150,000 distinct CDR3 sequences, roughly 92% of which occur a single time. Under 0.095% of the sample goes to the ten largest clones. Input material: CD4+ T cells from PBMCs. These receptors all stem from a human donor with multiple sclerosis.

J is TRBJ1-5 and V is TRBV18; D is uncertain. The V end was cut by 3 bases, the J end by 2 bases, with 8 bases between. Germline CDR1 KGHSH, CDR2 LQKENI. The CDR3 length is 14 residues. The CDR3 here is CASSPQRGNQPQHF. CDR3 nucleotides: TGTGCCAGCTCACCGCAGAGGGGCAATCAGCCCCAGCATTTT.

The V and J genes are TRBV12-3 or TRBV12-4 and TRBJ1-1; 9 bases agree with TRBD1. J was trimmed by 3 bases and V by 4 bases; bases with no gene match: 6. The CDR3 is 15 residues long. The CDR3 coding sequence is TGTGCCAGCAGTTCAACCGGGACAGGGTACACTGAAGCTTTCTTT. It codes for CASSSTGTGYTEAFF.

The rearrangement links TRBV4-2 to TRBJ2-1, with a weak D call TRBD2 (6 bases). The CDR3 runs to 16 residues. In germline, CDR1 is LGHNA, CDR2 YNFKEQ. V shed 1 base and J shed 7 bases, with 17 bases lying between them. The CDR3 protein is CASSQAREYLGNEQFF. CDR3 sequence (DNA): TGTGCCAGCAGCCAAGCTCGGGAGTATTTAGGGAATGAGCAGTTCTTC.

The chain recombines TRBV5-1 with TRBJ1-1, with D tentatively TRBD1 (5 bases). The CDR3 sequence is 13 residues long. Trimming took 5 bases from V and 1 from J, leaving 9 bases between them. The germline gives CDR1 SGHRS, CDR2 YFSETQ. DNA of the CDR3: TGCGCCAGCAGTTACACAGGGAACACTGAAGCTTTCTTT. Translating it yields CASSYTGNTEAFF.

The rearrangement joins TRBV28 to TRBJ1-6, with D tentatively TRBD1 (6 bases). Germline V CDR1 and CDR2: MDHEN, SYDVKM. There are 16 residues in the CDR3. V shed 3 bases and J shed 2 bases, with 11 bases lying between them. The CDR3 loop is CASSLEGGPYNSPLHF. The CDR3 DNA is TGTGCCAGCAGTTTGGAAGGGGGACCCTATAATTCACCCCTCCACTTT.